The rows below give T cell receptor beta chains drawn from one sample of a study of beta chain features in type 1 diabetes. TCRdb's table, derived via immunoSEQ multiplex PCR, lists solely in-frame clones and lacks some. This sample has about 620,000 clones; 15% to 18% occur once, and the top ten carry about 0.093%. Sequenced sample: naive CD4+ T cells from blood. Every receptor here comes from a man aged 18 to 30 in good health. Each CDR3 is given with its conserved first and last residue. The D gene is left open where the match is weak. Clone size is given for some rows only: seen once, a few or many times, or a class if the clone is expanded.

j_call | clone_size | d_call | v_call | cdr3_nt | cdr3_aa
TRBJ2-7 | . | TRBD1 | TRBV5-1 | TGCGCCAGCAGCTTGGCCGGGGACAGGGGAGAGCAGTACTTC | CASSLAGDRGEQYF
TRBJ2-1 | few | . | TRBV29-1 | TGCAGCGTTGCACAGGTGGGCTACAATGAGCAGTTCTTC | CSVAQVGYNEQFF
TRBJ1-2 | few | . | TRBV28 | TGTGCCAGCCTACCGTTGATTGGTTCAGCTAACTATGGCTACACCTTC | CASLPLIGSANYGYTF
TRBJ1-2 | . | TRBD1 | TRBV25-1 | TGTGCCAGCAGTGCACGCACGACAGGGCGCGGCTACACCTTC | CASSARTTGRGYTF
TRBJ2-7 | . | TRBD1 | TRBV18 | TGTGCCAGCTCACCTTCCTTTATTGGACAGGGAGGGCAGTACTTC | CASSPSFIGQGGQYF
TRBJ2-1 | few | TRBD1 | TRBV19 | TGTGCCACTTCTGACAGGGTCTCCTACAATGAGCAGTTCTTC | CATSDRVSYNEQFF
TRBJ1-4 | . | . | TRBV19 | TGTGCCAGTACCCCGAGGGCAGGGGAAGGAAAACTGTTTTTT | CASTPRAGEGKLFF
TRBJ2-7 | few | . | TRBV7-9 | TGTGCCAGCAGCTCTAGCCCCAAGAGGCTCGAGCAGTACTTC | CASSSSPKRLEQYF
TRBJ2-5 | . | . | TRBV4-3 | TGCGCCAGCAGCCAAGACTGGTCGGCGATATGGCAGACCCAGTACTTC | CASSQDWSAIWQTQYF
TRBJ2-5 | . | TRBD1 | TRBV2 | TGTGCCAGCAGTCCCGACAGGGGGCGAGAGACCCAGTACTTC | CASSPDRGRETQYF
TRBJ2-5 | . | . | TRBV5-1 | TGCGCCAGCAGTGGGTCACAAGAGACCCAGTACTTC | CASSGSQETQYF
TRBJ2-4 | few | . | TRBV29-1 | TGCAGCGTTGAAACAGGGTCAAACATTCAGTACTTC | CSVETGSNIQYF
TRBJ2-7 | . | . | TRBV19 | TGTGCCAGTAGTAGCTCCCGGGACGGCACCTACGAGCAGTACTTC | CASSSSRDGTYEQYF
TRBJ2-1 | . | TRBD1 | TRBV2 | TGTGCCAGCAGTGGGGACAGGGGGATCACCCACAATGAGCAGTTCTTC | CASSGDRGITHNEQFF
TRBJ2-3 | . | . | TRBV13 | TGTGCCAGCAGCCCAAAAAAGGGCTCTAGCGGCACAGATACGCAGTATTTT | CASSPKKGSSGTDTQYF